A single sample is the source of the 14 T cell receptor beta chains below, sequenced in a study of CD8+CD57+ T cells in acquired aplastic anemia. Researchers used genomic DNA as the template to profile TCR beta VDJ and CDR3. TCRdb processed the reads anew with MiXCR; each CDR3 protein has one entry. Among about 98,000 distinct CDR3 sequences, less than 75% were seen once, and the ten largest hold over 55%. Patients sequenced had flow cytometry evidence of CD8+CD57+ cell expansion. Sequenced: sorted CD4+, CD8+, or CD8+CD57+ T cells (not recorded which) from PBMCs. Receptors were obtained from a human donor with aplastic anemia.

Points on this clonotype: Compared with germline, one end of the junction differs, possibly owing to a read error. This sequence joins TRBV24-1 and TRBJ2-2, with a weak D call TRBD2 (6 bases). Germline V gives CDR1 KGHDR, CDR2 SFDVKD. There are 13 residues in the CDR3. The CDR3 is CATSAKGVGGLFF. In nucleotides, the CDR3 is TGTGCCACCAGTGCGAAGGGAGTCGGGGGGCTGTTTTTT.

The chain carries TRBV7-8 and TRBJ2-7; D is ambiguous. With 6 bases removed from V and 3 bases from J, the gap between germline ends came to 9 bases. This CDR3 spans 12 amino acids. Germline loops: CDR1 SGHVS, CDR2 FQNEAQ. CDR3 nucleotide sequence: TGTGCCAGCAGACGGACCTTCTACGAGCAGTACTTC. It is translated as CASRRTFYEQYF. The full variable domain, in which reference TRBV7-8 and TRBJ2-7 provide the parts outside the CDR3, is GAGVSQSPRYKVAKRGQDVALRCDPISGHVSLFWYQQALGQGPEFLTYFQNEAQLDKSGLPSDRFFAERPEGSVSTLKIQRTQQEDSAVYLCASRRTFYEQYFGPGTRLTVT.

This chain connects TRBV20-1 to TRBJ2-3; D gene ambiguous. Trimming cost V 4 bases and J 0 bases, with 8 bases left between them. CDR3 length: 13 amino acids. Per the germline V gene, CDR1 is DFQATT and CDR2 is SNEGSKA (reference sequence). The CDR3 DNA follows: TGCAGTGCTAAGGGCTATAGCACAGATACGCAGTATTTT. Translated, it gives CSAKGYSTDTQYF.

Judged by abundance, this clonotype is medium-sized. The chain couples TRBV7-8 to TRBJ2-7, with D unclear. The CDR3 contains 11 residues. Germline CDR1 is SGHVS and CDR2 is FQNEAQ. V shed 5 bases and J shed 3 bases, with 5 bases lying between them. The chain's CDR3 is CASSLNYEQYF. Written as DNA, the CDR3 is TGTGCCAGCAGCCTCAACTACGAGCAGTACTTC.

V gene TRBV2 combines with J gene TRBJ1-5; 9 bases match TRBD1. The CDR3 has 14 amino acids. V trimming: 8 bases; J trimming: 3 bases; junction bases outside the gene matches: 5. Germline CDR1 SNHLY, CDR2 FYNNEI. The DNA for the CDR3 is TGTGCCAGCCAGGACAGGGGACCCAATCAGCCCCAGCATTTT. It yields the protein CASQDRGPNQPQHF.

The chain couples TRBV20-1 to TRBJ1-1; no reliable D call. The V and J ends lost 5 bases and 7 bases respectively, with 11 bases between them. Germline-derived CDR1 and CDR2 are DFQATT and SNEGSKA (reference sequence). The CDR3 contains 11 residues. The CDR3 region is CSAGGYSEAFF. In nucleotides, the CDR3 is TGCAGTGCTGGCGGTTATAGTGAAGCTTTCTTT.

The rearrangement links TRBV29-1 to TRBJ2-7, with 7 nucleotides matching TRBD1. The CDR3 runs 14 residues. Germline V gene lookup returns CDR1 SQVTM and CDR2 ANQGSEA. After removal of 7 bases from V and 0 bases from J, the junction contained 9 bases not matched to a gene. DNA for the CDR3: TGCAGCGCCGAGGGAACAGGGGACTCCTACGAGCAGTACTTC. Translation gives CSAEGTGDSYEQYF.

In nucleotides, the CDR3 is TGCAGTGCTAGAGTACCGACAGGGGAAGAGACCCAGTACTTC. Its protein is CSARVPTGEETQYF. The V and J genes are TRBV20-1 and TRBJ2-5; the match to TRBD1 covers 8 bases. The CDR3 length is 14 residues. The J segment lost 3 bases and the V segment lost 1 base, leaving 4 bases of the junction unmatched. The V gene's germline CDR1 is DFQATT and CDR2 SNEGSKA (reference sequence).

The chain is built from TRBV14 and TRBJ1-1, with 8 positions matching TRBD1. In germline, CDR1 is SGHDN, CDR2 FVKESK. The CDR3 covers 14 residues. The trim removed 2 bases at V and 5 bases at J, leaving 4 bases unmatched. The CDR3 DNA reads TGTGCCAGCAGCCAATCCCACAGGGGGACTGAAGCTTTCTTT. This encodes CASSQSHRGTEAFF.

This clonotype occurred once. V gene TRBV20-1 combines with J gene TRBJ1-2; D not certain. V was pared by 5 bases and J by 4 bases, with 14 bases between. Germline values: CDR1 DFQATT, CDR2 SNEGSKA (reference sequence). The length of the CDR3 is 13 residues. The CDR3, as DNA: TGCAGTGCTGGCTCGGCAGCGGTCTATGGCTACACCTTC. This codes for CSAGSAAVYGYTF.

At least ten counts were recorded for this clonotype. The chain carries TRBV29-1 and TRBJ2-7, with 7 bases fitting TRBD1. The V gene's germline CDR1 is SQVTM and CDR2 ANQGSEA. The CDR3 spans 15 residues. V lost 6 bases, J lost 3 bases, and 14 bases stayed unmatched. The DNA for the CDR3 is TGCAGCGTAGCAGGGACAGAACTTAGCCTCTACGAGCAGTACTTC. Translating it yields CSVAGTELSLYEQYF.

V gene TRBV10-2 combines with J gene TRBJ1-6; D may be TRBD1 (6 bases). Germline CDR1 and CDR2: WSHSY and SAAADI. CDR3 size: 15 residues. V was cut by 2 bases and J by 7 bases, with 12 bases left in between. The DNA for the CDR3 is TGCGCCAGCAGTGAGGTCGGGGGGCTGAATTCACCCCTCCACTTT. This codes for CASSEVGGLNSPLHF.

This chain links TRBV29-1 with TRBJ1-1; D is unclear. The V end was cut by 7 bases, the J end by 0 bases, with 15 bases between. The CDR3 contains 14 residues. Per germline, CDR1 SQVTM and CDR2 ANQGSEA. CDR3 sequence (DNA): TGCAGCGCCAATAGACCGGATTTGAACACTGAAGCTTTCTTT. It is translated as CSANRPDLNTEAFF.

The chain has TRBV7-2 and TRBJ2-1; D gene uncertain. Looked up from germline, CDR1 is SGHTA and CDR2 is FQGNSA. The CDR3 totals 12 residues. The V and J ends lost 4 bases and 10 bases respectively, with 11 bases between them. The CDR3 nucleotides are TGTGCCAGCAGCTCATTTTCATGGGAGCAGTTCTTC. It codes for CASSSFSWEQFF.